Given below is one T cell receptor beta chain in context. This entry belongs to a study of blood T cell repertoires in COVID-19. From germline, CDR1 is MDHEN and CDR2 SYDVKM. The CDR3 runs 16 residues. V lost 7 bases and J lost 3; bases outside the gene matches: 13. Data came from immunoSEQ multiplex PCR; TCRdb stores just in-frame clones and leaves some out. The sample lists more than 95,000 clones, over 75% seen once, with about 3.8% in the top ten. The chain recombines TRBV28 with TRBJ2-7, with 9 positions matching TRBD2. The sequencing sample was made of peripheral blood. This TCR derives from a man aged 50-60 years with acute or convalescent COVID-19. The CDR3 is CASTPSTGAGGYEQYF. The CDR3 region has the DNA TGTGCCAGCACCCCTTCAACGGGAGCGGGAGGCTACGAGCAGTACTTC.